The subject of this entry is one TCR beta chain. Its antigen remains unknown. The entry originates in a study of cytomegalovirus exposure and HLA in healthy donors. Findings and caveats of the study: In a later analysis, V- and J-gene trimming of beta chains associated with a DCLRE1C missense variant, replicated independently. An analysis done earlier found most TCR beta V segments productive about 90% or about 30% of the time. As was reported, the classifier diagnosed cytomegalovirus status with high specificity and sensitivity.

This CDR3 contains 15 residues. The germline V gene has CDR1 LNHDA and CDR2 SQIVND (reference sequence). With 5 bases removed from V and 4 bases from J, the gap between germline ends came to 17 bases. The PCR contained 60 Vbeta and 13 Jbeta primers. Data came from immunoSEQ multiplex PCR; TCRdb stores just in-frame clones and leaves some out. The sample carries some 160,000 clones, 70% to 85% recorded once. V is TRBV19 and J is TRBJ1-2; D is possibly TRBD1 (6 bases). Sequenced input: PBMCs. This clonotype was obtained from a woman aged 25-40 years in good health and CMV-seronegative. The CDR3 is CASSFTDRSSYGYTF. The CDR3 DNA follows: TGTGCCAGTAGTTTCACCGACAGGTCCAGCTATGGCTACACCTTC.